The TCR beta chain under discussion was sequenced for a study of blood T cell repertoires in COVID-19. In the study overall: Both acute and convalescent COVID-19 samples were obtained from the United States, Italy and Spain. PBMCs, B-cell-depleted T cells, or T cells were the source of the cDNA or gDNA that made up the material.

Original handling: Cell counts per sample came from amplifying reference gene primers. The table came from immunoSEQ multiplex PCR; TCRdb's copy has only in-frame clones and leaves some out. The D gene and trimming were derived from the DNA, and the V and J assignments and clone size from that table. The sample lists 78,000 or so clones, approximately 82% seen once, with approximately 10% in the top ten. CDR3 size: 15 residues. Trimming took off 5 bases at V and 5 bases at J, with 18 bases between the two ends. Germline V gene lookup returns CDR1 SGHNT and CDR2 YENEEA. The sequence derives from a human donor in a cohort sampled during active COVID-19. The chain couples TRBV11-3 to TRBJ1-1; weak D call: TRBD1 (6 bases). Material for sequencing was peripheral blood. The CDR3 is CASSPPTGRGTEAFF. CDR3 in DNA: TGTGCCAGCAGCCCCCCGACAGGTCGTGGGACTGAAGCTTTCTTT.